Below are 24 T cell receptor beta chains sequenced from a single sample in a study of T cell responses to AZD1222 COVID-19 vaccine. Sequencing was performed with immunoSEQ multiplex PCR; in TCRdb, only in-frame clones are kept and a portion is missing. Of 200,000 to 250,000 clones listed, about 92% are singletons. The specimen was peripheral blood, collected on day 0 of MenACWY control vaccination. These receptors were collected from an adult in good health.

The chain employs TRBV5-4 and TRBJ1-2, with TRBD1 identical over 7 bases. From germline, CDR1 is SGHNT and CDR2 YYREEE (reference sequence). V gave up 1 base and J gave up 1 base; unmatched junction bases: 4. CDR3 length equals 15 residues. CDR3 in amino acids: CASSLQGGDNYGYTF. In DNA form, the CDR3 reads TGTGCCAGCAGCTTGCAAGGGGGCGATAACTATGGCTACACCTTC.

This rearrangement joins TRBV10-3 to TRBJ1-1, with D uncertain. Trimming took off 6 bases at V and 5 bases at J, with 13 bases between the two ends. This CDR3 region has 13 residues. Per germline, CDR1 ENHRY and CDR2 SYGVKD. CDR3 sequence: CAIRVGPETEAFF. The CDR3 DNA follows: TGTGCCATCAGGGTAGGCCCCGAAACTGAAGCTTTCTTT.

The CDR3 region has the DNA TGTGCCAGCAGTAGCGACAGCAGCAATGAGCAGTTCTTC. Protein: CASSSDSSNEQFF. The rearrangement links TRBV6-6 to TRBJ2-1, with D perhaps TRBD1 (5 bases). Germline loops: CDR1 MNHNY, CDR2 SVGAGI (reference sequence). V was cut by 5 bases and J by 6 bases, with 11 bases left in between. The CDR3 has 13 amino acids.

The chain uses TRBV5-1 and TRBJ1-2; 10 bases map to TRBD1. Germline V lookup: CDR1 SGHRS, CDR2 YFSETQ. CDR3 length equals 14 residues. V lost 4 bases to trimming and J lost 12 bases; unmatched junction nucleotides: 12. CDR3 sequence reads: CASSPGDRGIGNTF. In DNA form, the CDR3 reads TGCGCCAGCAGCCCCGGGGACAGGGGTATAGGTAACACCTTC.

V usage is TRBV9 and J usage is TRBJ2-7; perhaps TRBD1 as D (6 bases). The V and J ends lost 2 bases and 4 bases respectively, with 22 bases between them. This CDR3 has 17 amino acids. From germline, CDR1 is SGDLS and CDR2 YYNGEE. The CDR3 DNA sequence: TGTGCCAGCAGCGTTTATGTTCCCCCGGGACAACTTTACGAGCAGTACTTC. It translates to CASSVYVPPGQLYEQYF.

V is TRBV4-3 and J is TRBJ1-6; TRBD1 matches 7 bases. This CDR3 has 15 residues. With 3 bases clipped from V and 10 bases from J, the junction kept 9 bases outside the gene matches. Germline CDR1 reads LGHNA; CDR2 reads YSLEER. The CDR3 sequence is CASSQVRGGGSPLHF. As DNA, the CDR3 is TGCGCCAGCAGCCAGGTCAGGGGGGGAGGCTCACCCCTCCACTTT.

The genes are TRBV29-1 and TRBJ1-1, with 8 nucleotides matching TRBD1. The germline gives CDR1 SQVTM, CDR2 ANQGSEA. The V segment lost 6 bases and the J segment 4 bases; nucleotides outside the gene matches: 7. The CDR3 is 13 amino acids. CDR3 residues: CSVRTGTGTEAFF. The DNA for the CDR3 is TGCAGCGTCCGGACAGGGACGGGCACTGAAGCTTTCTTT.

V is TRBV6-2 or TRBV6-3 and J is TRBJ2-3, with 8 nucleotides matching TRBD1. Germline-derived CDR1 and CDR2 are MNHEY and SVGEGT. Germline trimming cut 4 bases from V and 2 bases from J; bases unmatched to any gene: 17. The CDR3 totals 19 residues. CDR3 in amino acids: CASSSPGGRTGPLTDTQYF. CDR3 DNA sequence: TGTGCCAGCAGTTCCCCTGGTGGAAGGACAGGGCCTCTCACAGATACGCAGTATTTT.

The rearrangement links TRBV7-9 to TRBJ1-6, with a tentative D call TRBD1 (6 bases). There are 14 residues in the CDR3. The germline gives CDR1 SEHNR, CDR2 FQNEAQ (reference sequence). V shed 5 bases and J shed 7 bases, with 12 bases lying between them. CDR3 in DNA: TGTGCCAGCAGCCCGGGGGCCGGCAATTCACCCCTCCACTTT. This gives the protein CASSPGAGNSPLHF.

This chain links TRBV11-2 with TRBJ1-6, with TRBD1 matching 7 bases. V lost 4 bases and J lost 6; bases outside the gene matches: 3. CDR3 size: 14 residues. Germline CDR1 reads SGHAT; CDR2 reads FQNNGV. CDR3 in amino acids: CASSSGQRNSPLHF. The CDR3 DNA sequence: TGTGCCAGCAGCTCGGGACAGCGTAATTCACCCCTCCACTTT.

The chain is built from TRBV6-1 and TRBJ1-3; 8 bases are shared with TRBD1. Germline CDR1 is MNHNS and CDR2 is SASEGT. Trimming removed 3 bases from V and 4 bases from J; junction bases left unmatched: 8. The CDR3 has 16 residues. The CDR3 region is CASSELQGAPGNTIYF. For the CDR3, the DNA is TGTGCCAGCAGTGAGCTTCAGGGGGCGCCAGGAAACACCATATATTTT.

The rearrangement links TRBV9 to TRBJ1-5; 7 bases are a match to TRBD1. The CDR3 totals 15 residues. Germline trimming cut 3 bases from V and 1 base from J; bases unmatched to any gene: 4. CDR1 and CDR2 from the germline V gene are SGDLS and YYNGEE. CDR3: CASSASGQSNQPQHF. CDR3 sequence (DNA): TGTGCCAGCAGCGCTTCGGGACAGAGCAATCAGCCCCAGCATTTT.

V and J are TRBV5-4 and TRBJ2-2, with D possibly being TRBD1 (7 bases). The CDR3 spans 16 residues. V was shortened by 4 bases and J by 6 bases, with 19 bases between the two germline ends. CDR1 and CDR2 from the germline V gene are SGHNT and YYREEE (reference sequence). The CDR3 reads CASSPPGGTTPGELFF. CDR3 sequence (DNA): TGTGCCAGCAGCCCTCCAGGGGGGACAACACCCGGGGAGCTGTTTTTT.

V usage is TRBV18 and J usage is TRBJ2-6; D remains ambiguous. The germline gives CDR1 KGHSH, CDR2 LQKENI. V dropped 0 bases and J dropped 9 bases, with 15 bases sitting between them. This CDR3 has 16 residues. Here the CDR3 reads CASSPPFIGIVNVLTF. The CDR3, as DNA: TGTGCCAGCTCACCACCCTTTATAGGGATCGTCAACGTCCTGACTTTC.

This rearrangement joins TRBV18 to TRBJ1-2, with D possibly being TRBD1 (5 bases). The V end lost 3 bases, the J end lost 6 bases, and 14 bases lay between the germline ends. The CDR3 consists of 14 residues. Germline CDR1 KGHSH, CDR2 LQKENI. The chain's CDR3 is CASSPTGTQHGYTF. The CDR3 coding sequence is TGTGCCAGCTCACCTACCGGGACTCAGCATGGCTACACCTTC. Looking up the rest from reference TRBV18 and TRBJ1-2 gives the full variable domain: NAGVMQNPRHLVRRRGQEARLRCSPMKGHSHVYWYRQLPEEGLKFMVYLQKENIIDESGMPKERFSAEFPKEGPSILRIQQVVRGDSAAYFCASSPTGTQHGYTFGSGTRLTVV.

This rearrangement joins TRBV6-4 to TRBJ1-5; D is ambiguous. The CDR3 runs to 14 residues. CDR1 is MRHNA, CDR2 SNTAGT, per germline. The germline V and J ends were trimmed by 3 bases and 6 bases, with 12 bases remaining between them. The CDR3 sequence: CASSEEAGLQPQHF. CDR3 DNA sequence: TGTGCCAGCAGTGAAGAGGCAGGACTTCAGCCCCAGCATTTT.

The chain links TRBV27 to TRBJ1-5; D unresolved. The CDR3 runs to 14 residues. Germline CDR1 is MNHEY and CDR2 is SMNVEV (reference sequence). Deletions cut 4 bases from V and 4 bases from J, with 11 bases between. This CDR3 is CASSWGYRNQPQHF. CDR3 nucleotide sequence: TGTGCCAGCAGTTGGGGATATCGGAATCAGCCCCAGCATTTT.

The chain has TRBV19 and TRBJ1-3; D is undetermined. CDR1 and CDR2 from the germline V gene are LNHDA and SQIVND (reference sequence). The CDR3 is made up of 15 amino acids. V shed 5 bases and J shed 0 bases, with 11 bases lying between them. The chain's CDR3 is CASSLRPISGNTIYF. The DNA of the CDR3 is TGTGCCAGTAGTTTACGGCCGATCTCTGGAAACACCATATATTTT.

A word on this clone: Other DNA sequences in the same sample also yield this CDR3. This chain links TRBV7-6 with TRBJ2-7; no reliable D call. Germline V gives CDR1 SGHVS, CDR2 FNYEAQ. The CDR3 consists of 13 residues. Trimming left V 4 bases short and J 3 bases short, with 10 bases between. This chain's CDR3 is CASSSGPNYEQYF. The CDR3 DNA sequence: TGTGCCAGCAGCTCCGGCCCGAACTACGAGCAGTACTTC. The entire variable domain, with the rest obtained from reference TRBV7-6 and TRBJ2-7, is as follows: GAGVSQSPRYKVTKRGQDVALRCDPISGHVSLYWYRQALGQGPEFLTYFNYEAQQDKSGLPNDRFSAERPEGSISTLTIQRTEQRDSAMYRCASSSGPNYEQYFGPGTRLTVT.

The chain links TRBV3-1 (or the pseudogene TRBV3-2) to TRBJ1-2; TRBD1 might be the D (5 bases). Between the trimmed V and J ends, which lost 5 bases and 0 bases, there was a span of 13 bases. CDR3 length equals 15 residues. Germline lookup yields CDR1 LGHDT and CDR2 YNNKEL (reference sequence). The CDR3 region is CASSAGTVANYGYTF. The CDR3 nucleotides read TGTGCCAGCAGCGCCGGGACGGTAGCTAACTATGGCTACACCTTC.

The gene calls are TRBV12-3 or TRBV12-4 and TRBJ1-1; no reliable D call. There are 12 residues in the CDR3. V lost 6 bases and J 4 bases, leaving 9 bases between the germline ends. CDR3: CASSLARTEAFF. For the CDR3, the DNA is TGTGCCAGCAGCCTGGCCCGCACTGAAGCTTTCTTT.

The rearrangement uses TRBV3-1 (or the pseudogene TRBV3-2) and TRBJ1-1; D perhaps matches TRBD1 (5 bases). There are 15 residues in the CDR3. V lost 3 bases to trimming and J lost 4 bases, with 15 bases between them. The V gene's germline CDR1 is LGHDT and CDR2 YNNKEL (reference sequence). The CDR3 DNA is TGTGCCAGCAGCCATCCGGGGGGTGCGAGCACTGAAGCTTTCTTT. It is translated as CASSHPGGASTEAFF.

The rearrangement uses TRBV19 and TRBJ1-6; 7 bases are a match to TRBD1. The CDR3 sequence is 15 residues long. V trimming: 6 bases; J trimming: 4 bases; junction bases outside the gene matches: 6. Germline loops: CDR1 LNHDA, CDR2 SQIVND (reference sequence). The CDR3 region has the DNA TGTGCCAGTAGCACCGGGACAGAGTATAATTCACCCCTCCACTTT. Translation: CASSTGTEYNSPLHF.

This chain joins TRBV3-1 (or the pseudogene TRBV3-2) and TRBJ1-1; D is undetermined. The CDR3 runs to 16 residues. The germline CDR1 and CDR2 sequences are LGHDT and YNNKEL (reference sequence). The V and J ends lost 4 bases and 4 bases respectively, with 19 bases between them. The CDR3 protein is CASSPPSRRWITEAFF. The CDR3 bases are TGTGCCAGCAGCCCCCCGTCGCGACGGTGGATCACTGAAGCTTTCTTT.